This is a list of T cell receptor beta chains from one sample in a study of blood T cell repertoires in COVID-19. Profiling relied on immunoSEQ multiplex PCR, and the TCRdb table lists in-frame clones only, not all of them. Among under 200,000 clones listed, 70% to 90% were seen once. Specimen: peripheral blood. The receptors were sampled from a man aged 55 to 70 with active or convalescent COVID-19. CDR3s leave out the opening cysteine and the closing phenylalanine or tryptophan. D genes are given only for firm matches.

D gene | V gene | CDR3 protein
TRBD2 | TRBV30 | AWSLAGGNTGELF
. | TRBV6-5 | ASGQNLNQPQH
TRBD1 | TRBV27 | ASSLVVGWTGNTGELF
. | TRBV5-6 | ASSLTGSGNTIY
TRBD2 | TRBV7-6 | ASSSLLAGGYYNEQF
. | TRBV6-5 | ASSYSDRVEAF
. | TRBV5-1 | ASSLAGNSGNTIY
TRBD1 | TRBV5-4 | ASSLSQGAADTQY
. | TRBV25-1 | ASKGSGAYNSPLH
. | TRBV10-3 | AISPGVQTGELF
TRBD2 | TRBV11-2 | ASSFSTPRLAGLGAQY
. | TRBV12-3/TRBV12-4 | ASSYGGYGYT
. | TRBV2 | ASSGTFSNTDTQY
. | TRBV16 | ASSRETGTRQEKLF
TRBD1 | TRBV15 | ATSRGQGRTEAF
TRBD2 | TRBV19 | ASSIPGGPGELF
. | TRBV3-1/TRBV3-2 | ASSQDRGIAETQY
. | TRBV7-3 | AGRQFGFSGNTIY
. | TRBV19 | ATSRGQGLGMTEAF
TRBD1 | TRBV27 | ASSLAGTVGNTIY
. | TRBV9 | ASSVVGGADGYT
TRBD1 | TRBV15 | ATSRVSLDRGQETQY
. | TRBV27 | ASSLDRYNSPLH
TRBD1 | TRBV6-1 | ASSEMGQGGNNSPLH
TRBD1 | TRBV2 | ASLLGQGSEQF
TRBD1 | TRBV3-1/TRBV3-2 | ASSPIPDRDSTEAF
TRBD2 | TRBV9 | ASSAGGRSYEQY
. | TRBV19 | ASSTFPGGAGEQY
. | TRBV19 | ASSPGRKVGSNQPQH
. | TRBV29-1 | SVEVQRGQEQY
. | TRBV7-2 | ASSLGISQSTDTQY
. | TRBV6-1 | ASSELYEQY
. | TRBV7-6 | ASSLALSPGTGELF
. | TRBV6-5 | ASSYRGNQPQH
TRBD1 | TRBV2 | ASTEGRYRDREGQPQH
TRBD2 | TRBV24-1 | ATSDPLSRGARQETQY
TRBD1 | TRBV29-1 | SVEETGTGNYNEQF
. | TRBV7-3 | ASSPGDRSYEQY
. | TRBV4-2 | ASSQEGGTGELF
TRBD2 | TRBV10-1 | ASSDTSGGSYNEQF
TRBD1 | TRBV15 | ATSRPNDRGDEQF
. | TRBV10-1 | ASRSDMNTEAF
TRBD2 | TRBV29-1 | SVAGGTDTQY
. | TRBV4-1 | ASSPDRSSYNSPLH
TRBD1 | TRBV7-9 | ASSYDRGDTGELF
TRBD1 | TRBV6-1 | ASSDLGQDNEKLF
TRBD1 | TRBV25-1 | ASSVPGQGAGEQF
TRBD1 | TRBV6-1 | ASSELDRGSHEQY
TRBD2 | TRBV11-3 | ASSLGILAGGRKSGEQF
TRBD1 | TRBV5-5 | ASSLIGTGVYEQY
TRBD1 | TRBV18 | ASSPNLQGVTEAF
TRBD2 | TRBV2 | ASITSGLAVNTGELF